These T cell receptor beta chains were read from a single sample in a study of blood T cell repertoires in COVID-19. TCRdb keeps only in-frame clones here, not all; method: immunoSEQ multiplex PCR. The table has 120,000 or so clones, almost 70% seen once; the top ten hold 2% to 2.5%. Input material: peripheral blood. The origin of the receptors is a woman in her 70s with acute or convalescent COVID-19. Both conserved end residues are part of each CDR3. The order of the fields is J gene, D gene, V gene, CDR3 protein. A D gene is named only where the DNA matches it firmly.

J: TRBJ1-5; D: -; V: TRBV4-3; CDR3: CASLKEEAIRAIENQPQHF
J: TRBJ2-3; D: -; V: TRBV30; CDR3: CAWSVSRSTDTQYF
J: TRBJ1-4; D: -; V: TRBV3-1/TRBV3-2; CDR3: CASSRPGQGEKLFF
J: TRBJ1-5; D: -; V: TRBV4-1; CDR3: CASSQDKGESGLPQHF
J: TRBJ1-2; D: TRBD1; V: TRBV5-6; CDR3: CASSLGQLDYGYTF
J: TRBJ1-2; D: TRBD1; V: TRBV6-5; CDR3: CASSSTGNYGYTF
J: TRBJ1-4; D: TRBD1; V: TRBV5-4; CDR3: CASSVETGANEKLFF
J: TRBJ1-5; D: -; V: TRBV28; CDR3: CASSLQGNQPQHF
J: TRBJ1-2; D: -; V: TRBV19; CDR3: CASSIDPSYGYTF
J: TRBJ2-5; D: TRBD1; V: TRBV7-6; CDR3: CASSLSSRGRETQYF
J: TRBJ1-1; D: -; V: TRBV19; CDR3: CASSVATDTEAFF
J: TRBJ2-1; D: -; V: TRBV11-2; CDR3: CASSRSASGTYNEQFF
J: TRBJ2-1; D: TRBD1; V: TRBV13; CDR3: CASSKGTGDEQFF
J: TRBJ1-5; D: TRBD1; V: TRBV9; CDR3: CASSPGTGHNQPQHF
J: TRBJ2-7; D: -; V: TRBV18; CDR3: CASSSKWLSEQYF
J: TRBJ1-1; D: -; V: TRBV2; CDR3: CASSGGLYTEAFF
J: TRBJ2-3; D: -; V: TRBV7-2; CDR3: CASSLGGGGGTDTQYF
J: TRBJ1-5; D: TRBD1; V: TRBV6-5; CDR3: CASSVTGDTQPQHF
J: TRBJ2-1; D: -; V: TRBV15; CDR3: CATSRVTTSYNEQFF
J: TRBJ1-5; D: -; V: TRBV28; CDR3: CASSPGIVNQPQHF
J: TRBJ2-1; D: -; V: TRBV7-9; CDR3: CASSAGPSEQFF
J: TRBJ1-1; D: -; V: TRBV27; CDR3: CASLPWAGLGTEAFF
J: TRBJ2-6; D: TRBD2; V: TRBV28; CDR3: CASSLSGIGGANVLTF
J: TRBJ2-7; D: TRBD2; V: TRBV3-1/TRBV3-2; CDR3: CASWGGREGRFYEQYF
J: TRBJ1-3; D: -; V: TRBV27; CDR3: CASRGLSGNTIYF
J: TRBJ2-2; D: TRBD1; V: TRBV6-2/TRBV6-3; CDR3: CASIPTGLGTGELFF